One and the same sample provided the 26 T cell receptor beta chains below, sequenced in a study. TCRdb used MiXCR to reprocess the RT-PCR reads, holding one entry per CDR3 protein. The sample lists around 700,000 distinct CDR3 sequences, 14% seen once, with around 3.3% in the top ten. The sample consisted of memory CD4+ T cells from blood. The receptors shown here come from a female donor in good health, serving as a healthy control.

This clonotype was picked up one time. This chain connects TRBV7-8 to TRBJ1-2, with 7 bases aligning to TRBD1. CDR1 is SGHVS, CDR2 FQNEAQ, per germline. The CDR3 contains 13 residues. The J segment lost 10 bases and the V segment lost 0 bases, leaving 5 bases of the junction unmatched. CDR3 sequence reads: CASSLAPQGPYTF. In nucleotides, the CDR3 is TGTGCCAGCAGCTTAGCCCCACAGGGGCCCTACACCTTC.

The chain carries TRBV20-1 and TRBJ1-4; D is ambiguous. Trimming shortened V by 6 bases and J by 7 bases, and 18 bases separated the two germline ends. The CDR3 totals 14 residues. In germline, CDR1 is DFQATT, CDR2 SNEGSKA (reference sequence). Written as DNA, the CDR3 is TGCAGTGCCCCGAGGGATCTGGGTGGTGAAAAACTGTTTTTT. Its translation: CSAPRDLGGEKLFF.

The chain is built from TRBV6-5 and TRBJ2-5, with D uncertain. CDR3 length equals 13 residues. CDR1 MNHEY and CDR2 SVGAGI come from the germline V gene. V gave up 7 bases and J gave up 2 bases, with 11 bases separating them. CDR3 coding DNA: TGTGCCAGCAAGAGGAAAGGGCAAGAGACCCAGTACTTC. This encodes CASKRKGQETQYF.

The chain recombines TRBV20-1 with TRBJ2-1; 7 positions agree with TRBD1. Germline assignment: CDR1 DFQATT and CDR2 SNEGSKA (reference sequence). CDR3 length: 13 amino acids. After removal of 5 bases from V and 2 bases from J, the junction contained 3 bases not matched to a gene. The CDR3 sequence: CSAAGTAYNEQFF. CDR3 DNA: TGCAGTGCTGCTGGGACAGCCTACAATGAGCAGTTCTTC.

The J gene is TRBJ1-5, the V gene TRBV10-3; D ambiguous. Per germline, CDR1 ENHRY and CDR2 SYGVKD. Trimming shortened V by 6 bases and J by 6 bases, and 9 bases separated the two germline ends. The CDR3 totals 12 residues. CDR3: CAISGDRQPQHF. The CDR3, as DNA: TGTGCCATCAGCGGGGATCGTCAGCCCCAGCATTTT.

This clonotype came up many times. J is TRBJ2-1 and V is TRBV4-2; D is perhaps TRBD2 (5 bases). Deletions cut 4 bases from V and 8 bases from J, with 6 bases between. Germline lookup yields CDR1 LGHNA and CDR2 YNFKEQ. The CDR3 contains 11 residues. In nucleotides, the CDR3 is TGTGCCAGCAGCCCCGGGGATGAGCAGTTCTTC. This codes for CASSPGDEQFF.

This clonotype was seen repeatedly, ten times or more. The chain employs TRBV20-1 and TRBJ1-5, with a possible D match to TRBD1 (6 bases). Trimming stripped 8 bases from V and 15 bases from J, with 11 bases between. The CDR3 runs 8 residues. Germline lookup yields CDR1 DFQATT and CDR2 SNEGSKA (reference sequence). This CDR3 reads CSPTGRHF. For the CDR3, the DNA is TGCAGTCCTACAGGGAGGCATTTT.

This sequence joins TRBV7-9 and TRBJ2-7; 10 bases are shared with TRBD1. V shed 8 bases and J 2 bases; nucleotides not matched to a gene: 6. The germline V gene has CDR1 SEHNR and CDR2 FQNEAQ (reference sequence). The CDR3 length is 14 residues. CDR3 nucleotide sequence: TGTGCCAGCGGACCCGGGACAGGGGCCTACGAGCAGTACTTC. This encodes CASGPGTGAYEQYF.

The CDR3 region is CASRRQAGTEAFF. Written as DNA, the CDR3 is TGTGCCAGCAGGCGACAGGCAGGCACTGAAGCTTTCTTT. This chain joins TRBV28 and TRBJ1-1; D might be TRBD1 (6 bases). This CDR3 comprises 13 residues. Trimming cost V 6 bases and J 4 bases, with 12 bases left between them. Germline values: CDR1 MDHEN, CDR2 SYDVKM.

This clonotype was counted at least ten times. The gene calls are TRBV20-1 and TRBJ2-5, with TRBD2 matching over 16 bases. J was trimmed by 5 bases and V by 2 bases; bases with no gene match: 8. CDR3 length: 17 amino acids. Germline loops: CDR1 DFQATT, CDR2 SNEGSKA (reference sequence). The CDR3 DNA sequence: TGCAGTGCTAGACCCCGGGGACTAGCGGGGGGGCGCGAGACCCAGTACTTC. It encodes CSARPRGLAGGRETQYF.

This clonotype was seen only a few times. The rearrangement links TRBV5-1 to TRBJ2-7, with TRBD1 as a possible D gene (6 bases). The CDR3 sequence is 15 residues long. V dropped 4 bases and J dropped 3 bases, with 17 bases sitting between them. Germline loops: CDR1 SGHRS, CDR2 YFSETQ. CDR3 region: CASSPTGFLGYEQYF. Here the CDR3 DNA reads TGCGCCAGCAGCCCCACAGGGTTCTTGGGCTACGAGCAGTACTTC.

This clonotype was seen repeatedly, ten times or more. This chain connects TRBV20-1 to TRBJ2-1; D is uncertain. The germline V gene has CDR1 DFQATT and CDR2 SNEGSKA (reference sequence). The V end was cut by 3 bases, the J end by 10 bases, with 16 bases between. This CDR3 has 13 amino acids. CDR3 in DNA: TGCAGTGCTAGCGAACCAGCCGTACAGGAGCAGTTCTTC. Translated, it gives CSASEPAVQEQFF.

This clonotype was seen more than once but under ten times. This chain connects TRBV10-3 to TRBJ1-5; D is unresolved. The length of the CDR3 is 14 residues. Germline-derived CDR1 and CDR2 are ENHRY and SYGVKD. Trimming took off 0 bases at V and 1 base at J, with 4 bases between the two ends. The CDR3 reads CAISESISNQPQHF. DNA for the CDR3: TGTGCCATCAGTGAGTCGATAAGCAATCAGCCCCAGCATTTT.

The chain combines TRBV7-2 with TRBJ2-1; D not resolved. The germline V gene has CDR1 SGHTA and CDR2 FQGNSA. This CDR3 contains 17 residues. V shed 2 bases and J shed 5 bases, with 19 bases lying between them. The CDR3 coding sequence is TGTGCCAGCAGCTTAAACGTTTCGGCTCCACCGCACAATGAGCAGTTCTTC. This translates into CASSLNVSAPPHNEQFF.

The chain is built from TRBV12-3 or TRBV12-4 and TRBJ1-1; unclear D gene. With 5 bases removed from V and 11 bases from J, the gap between germline ends came to 15 bases. The CDR3 contains 12 residues. The CDR3 nucleotides read TGTGCCAGCAGTCTAGTGGGTCCTGGGGCTTTCTTT. Translated, it gives CASSLVGPGAFF.

This clonotype has a handful of counts. This rearrangement joins TRBV5-5 to TRBJ1-2; 7 bases map to TRBD1. Germline values: CDR1 SGHKS, CDR2 YYEKEE (reference sequence). Germline trimming cut 6 bases from V and 8 bases from J; bases unmatched to any gene: 10. This CDR3 spans 13 amino acids. DNA for the CDR3: TGTGCCAGCACAGGACAGGCAACCTTCGGCTACACCTTC. Amino acids: CASTGQATFGYTF.

There are a few counts of this clonotype. This chain links TRBV7-9 with TRBJ2-3; tentatively, D is TRBD1 or TRBD2 (5 bases each). CDR3 length: 15 amino acids. V was trimmed by 2 bases and J by 5 bases, leaving 14 bases between them. In germline, CDR1 is SEHNR, CDR2 FQNEAQ (reference sequence). CDR3 sequence reads: CASSLMGEYIDTQYF. The DNA for the CDR3 is TGTGCCAGCAGCTTAATGGGGGAATACATAGATACGCAGTATTTT.

This clonotype was counted a few times. The gene calls are TRBV29-1 and TRBJ1-2; 10 positions match TRBD1. The CDR3 covers 13 residues. Germline values: CDR1 SQVTM, CDR2 ANQGSEA. The V segment lost 5 bases and the J segment 4 bases; nucleotides outside the gene matches: 4. CDR3 protein: CSVPTGGGYGYTF. In DNA form, the CDR3 reads TGCAGCGTTCCGACAGGGGGCGGCTATGGCTACACCTTC.

The CDR3, as DNA: TGCGCCAGCAACCGACAGGGAGTTACCCTCAACACTGAAGCTTTCTTT. Translation: CASNRQGVTLNTEAFF. This chain joins TRBV5-1 and TRBJ1-1; TRBD1 matches at 7 bases. The CDR3 totals 16 residues. From germline, CDR1 is SGHRS and CDR2 YFSETQ. The ends lost 6 bases at V and 2 bases at J; junction bases unmatched: 13.

This clonotype was recorded at least ten times. The CDR3, as DNA: TGCGCCAGCATGCGGGAAAGTGAGCAGTTCTTC. Amino acids: CASMRESEQFF. V gene TRBV5-1 combines with J gene TRBJ2-1; D is perhaps TRBD2 (6 bases). Germline V lookup: CDR1 SGHRS, CDR2 YFSETQ. The V end lost 6 bases, the J end lost 9 bases, and 10 bases lay between the germline ends. The CDR3 runs to 11 residues.

This clonotype was seen a handful of times. The rearrangement joins TRBV9 to TRBJ2-5; 7 bases match TRBD2. V lost 1 base to trimming and J lost 4 bases; unmatched junction nucleotides: 1. Germline V gene lookup returns CDR1 SGDLS and CDR2 YYNGEE. The CDR3 sequence is 13 residues long. The DNA for the CDR3 is TGTGCCAGCAGCGTATGGGAGGGAGAGACCCAGTACTTC. Translating gives CASSVWEGETQYF. Using reference TRBV9 and TRBJ2-5 for the parts outside the CDR3, the full variable domain is DSGVTQTPKHLITATGQRVTLRCSPRSGDLSVYWYQQSLDQGLQFLIQYYNGEERAKGNILERFSAQQFPDLHSELNLSSLELGDSALYFCASSVWEGETQYFGPGTRLLVL.

Details on this clonotype: A read error may produce the germline difference seen at one junction end. The chain has TRBV15 and TRBJ2-7; D is ambiguous. Germline CDR1 LNHNV, CDR2 YYDKDF (reference sequence). The CDR3 has 13 residues. The CDR3 is CATSINLGYEKYF. As DNA, the CDR3 is TGTGCCACCAGCATCAACCTGGGCTACGAGAAGTACTTC.

This clonotype has a handful of counts. The rearrangement links TRBV7-2 to TRBJ1-1; 9 nucleotides align to TRBD1. The CDR3 totals 14 residues. Per germline, CDR1 SGHTA and CDR2 FQGNSA. J gave up 3 bases and V 4 bases, and 3 bases lay outside the gene matches. The CDR3 DNA reads as TGTGCCAGCAGCTACAGGACAGGGGACACTGAAGCTTTCTTT. This translates into CASSYRTGDTEAFF.

This clonotype was seen many times. The CDR3 region has the DNA TGTGCCAGCAGCTTCGTCAGGGGGGCCCTGGGGACTGAAGCTTTCTTT. As protein: CASSFVRGALGTEAFF. This chain connects TRBV7-2 to TRBJ1-1, with 7 bases fitting TRBD1. Germline CDR1 SGHTA, CDR2 FQGNSA. The CDR3 runs 16 residues. The V and J ends lost 3 bases and 5 bases, in that order; junction bases with no gene match: 12. Full variable domain (rest looked up from reference TRBV7-2 and TRBJ1-1): GAGVSQSPSNKVTEKGKDVELRCDPISGHTALYWYRQSLGQGLEFLIYFQGNSAPDKSGLPSDRFSAERTGGSVSTLTIQRTQQEDSAVYLCASSFVRGALGTEAFFGQGTRLTVV.

This clonotype was observed many times. The rearrangement joins TRBV7-2 to TRBJ2-3, with unresolved D. The CDR3 contains 15 residues. Trimming removed 3 bases at V and 0 bases at J, with 10 bases between. Germline V lookup: CDR1 SGHTA, CDR2 FQGNSA. As DNA, the CDR3 is TGTGCCAGCAGCTTCACCAGCGCTAGCACAGATACGCAGTATTTT. Translating gives CASSFTSASTDTQYF.

J is TRBJ1-3 and V is TRBV6-1; the D gene is possibly TRBD1 (5 bases). Between the trimmed V and J ends, which lost 7 bases and 1 base, there was a span of 8 bases. Germline V gene lookup returns CDR1 MNHNS and CDR2 SASEGT. This CDR3 has 13 residues. The CDR3 DNA reads TGTGCCAGCATATGGGGGTCTGGAAACACCATATATTTT. It is translated as CASIWGSGNTIYF.